What follows are 21 T cell receptor beta chains derived from one specimen sequenced in a study of sequential checkpoint blockade in melanoma. The treatment here: randomized to nivolumab then ipilimumab (arm A) or the reverse (arm B). Here immunoSEQ multiplex PCR was the method, and the copy in TCRdb shows in-frame clones only, minus some. The sample has about 17,000 clones, 65% to 80% seen once. The sequenced sample was CD8+ T cells sorted from blood (inferred from file names), obtained from a patient given nivolumab and ipilimumab in sequence. Receptors were obtained from a human donor with melanoma.

The chain employs TRBV5-4 and TRBJ2-1; 7 positions match TRBD2. Per germline, CDR1 SGHNT and CDR2 YYREEE (reference sequence). The CDR3 sequence is 14 residues long. V was clipped by 3 bases and J by 9 bases; unmatched bases: 9. CDR3 nucleotides: TGTGCCAGCAGCTACCGCGGGGGAACGGGTGAGCAGTTCTTC. Translated: CASSYRGGTGEQFF.

This chain links TRBV7-8 with TRBJ2-1; 11 bases are shared with TRBD2. This CDR3 is built from 17 residues. Trimming removed 6 bases from V and 4 bases from J; junction bases left unmatched: 11. CDR1 and CDR2 (germline): SGHVS, FQNEAQ. In DNA, the CDR3 is TGTGCCAGCAGAAAAGAACTAGCGGGGGACCCTTACAATGAGCAGTTCTTC. Protein product: CASRKELAGDPYNEQFF.

The chain employs TRBV4-1 and TRBJ1-3; TRBD1 matches 9 bases. This CDR3 contains 15 residues. V shed 1 base, J shed 4 bases, and the junction held 2 bases outside the gene matches. Germline V lookup: CDR1 MGHRA, CDR2 YSYEKL. CDR3 region: CASSQATGGGNTIYF. CDR3 bases: TGCGCCAGCAGCCAAGCGACAGGGGGAGGAAACACCATATATTTT.

This clone was observed a few times. This chain joins TRBV4-3 and TRBJ2-7, with TRBD1 matching over 7 bases. V shed 1 base and J 3 bases; nucleotides not matched to a gene: 6. Germline V gene data show CDR1 as LGHNA and CDR2 as YSLEER. The CDR3 is made up of 15 amino acids. This CDR3 reads CASSQGQGKVYEQYF. The CDR3, as DNA: TGCGCCAGCAGCCAAGGACAGGGAAAGGTCTACGAGCAGTACTTC.

This clone was counted a few times. The V and J genes are TRBV16 and TRBJ2-1; the D is unclear. Germline V lookup: CDR1 KGHSY, CDR2 FQNENV. The CDR3 length is 13 residues. V dropped 0 bases and J dropped 4 bases, with 4 bases sitting between them. CDR3 loop: CASSQSLYNEQFF. The DNA of the CDR3 is TGTGCCAGCAGCCAATCCCTTTACAATGAGCAGTTCTTC.

The chain has TRBV7-6 and TRBJ2-5; 7 nucleotides agree with TRBD1. Germline V gene lookup returns CDR1 SGHVS and CDR2 FNYEAQ. The V gene end was trimmed by 1 base and the J gene end by 0 bases; junction bases not matched to a gene: 5. The CDR3 runs 16 residues. The CDR3 DNA reads TGTGCCAGCAGCTTAGGATTAGGGGGCTACCAAGAGACCCAGTACTTC. It yields the protein CASSLGLGGYQETQYF.

The chain carries TRBV6-6 and TRBJ1-4, with a possible D match to TRBD1 (6 bases). The V and J ends lost 2 bases and 8 bases respectively, with 12 bases between them. In germline, CDR1 is MNHNY, CDR2 SVGAGI (reference sequence). The CDR3 is 14 amino acids. CDR3 sequence: CASSYLGGLEKLFF. CDR3 nucleotides: TGTGCCAGCAGTTACCTCGGGGGGCTCGAAAAACTGTTTTTT.

The chain recombines TRBV2 with TRBJ2-2; 13 nucleotides align to TRBD2. The CDR3 has 15 residues. V trimming: 5 bases; J trimming: 11 bases; junction bases outside the gene matches: 8. Germline loops: CDR1 SNHLY, CDR2 FYNNEI. The CDR3 bases are TGTGCCAGCAGTTGGAGCGGGACTAGCGGGGCCGAGCTGTTTTTT. Its translation is CASSWSGTSGAELFF.

This chain joins TRBV4-1 and TRBJ2-1, with 9 nucleotides matching TRBD2. CDR3 length equals 14 residues. The germline gives CDR1 MGHRA, CDR2 YSYEKL. Trimming at V came to 1 base and at J to 10 bases, leaving 5 bases not matched to a gene. The DNA for the CDR3 is TGCGCCAGCAGCCAAGGCGGGGGGGCCTGGGAGCAGTTCTTC. Protein sequence: CASSQGGGAWEQFF.

This sequence joins TRBV28 and TRBJ2-2, with D perhaps matching TRBD2 (5 bases). Trimming shortened V by 3 bases and J by 0 bases, and 8 bases separated the two germline ends. Germline CDR1 and CDR2: MDHEN and SYDVKM. The CDR3 contains 15 residues. The CDR3 sequence: CASSLLATNTGELFF. The CDR3 region has the DNA TGTGCCAGCAGTTTGCTAGCAACGAACACCGGGGAGCTGTTTTTT.

The chain carries TRBV5-4 and TRBJ1-2; a possible D gene is TRBD1 (6 bases). V lost 0 bases and J 7 bases, leaving 10 bases between the germline ends. CDR1 and CDR2 from the germline V gene are SGHNT and YYREEE (reference sequence). This CDR3 has 13 residues. The CDR3 spells CASSLGRGIGYTF. The CDR3 DNA reads TGTGCCAGCAGCTTGGGCAGGGGAATTGGCTACACCTTC.

This clone was counted a few times. The junction shows a germline mismatch at one end, possibly a read error. The sample holds other DNA sequences that translate to the same CDR3. The chain carries TRBV7-9 and TRBJ1-1; 7 bases align to TRBD1. The CDR3 runs 14 residues. CDR1 is SEHNR and CDR2 is FQNEAQ in the germline V gene (reference sequence). The CDR3 nucleotides read TGCGCCAGCAGGGAGGGGGCTAGGAACACTGAAGCTTTCTTT. It translates to CASREGARNTEAFF. Complete variable domain (other parts from reference TRBV7-9 and TRBJ1-1): DTGVSQNPRHKITKRGQNVTFRCDPISEHNRLYWYRQTLGQGPEFLTYFQNEAQLEKSRLLSDRFSAERPKGSFSTLEIQRTEQGDSAMYLCASREGARNTEAFFGQGTRLTVV.

The CDR3 loop is CAGRGDTEAFF. CDR3 nucleotides: TGTGCCGGTCGCGGGGACACTGAAGCTTTCTTT. The chain is built from TRBV7-9 and TRBJ1-1, with D unclear. V gave up 11 bases and J gave up 3 bases, with 10 bases separating them. Per the germline V gene, CDR1 is SEHNR and CDR2 is FQNEAQ (reference sequence). This CDR3 comprises 11 residues.

The chain links TRBV7-9 to TRBJ1-5; a weak D match, TRBD1 (6 bases). The ends were cut back, 3 bases at V and 5 bases at J, with 8 bases in the middle. Germline loops: CDR1 SEHNR, CDR2 FQNEAQ (reference sequence). CDR3 length equals 13 residues. This chain's CDR3 is CASSFEGDQPQHF. The CDR3 bases are TGTGCCAGCAGCTTCGAGGGGGATCAGCCCCAGCATTTT.

The chain is built from TRBV4-3 and TRBJ1-2; D call uncertain. The ends were cut back, 0 bases at V and 8 bases at J, with 13 bases in the middle. CDR1 and CDR2 from the germline V gene are LGHNA and YSLEER. This CDR3 has 14 amino acids. The CDR3 spells CASSQEGYAEGYTF. DNA for the CDR3: TGCGCCAGCAGCCAAGAAGGATACGCGGAAGGCTACACCTTC.

The chain uses TRBV5-1 and TRBJ2-1; 9 nucleotides match TRBD1. Germline CDR1 is SGHRS and CDR2 is YFSETQ. This CDR3 is 15 amino acids long. Trimming cost V 0 bases and J 8 bases; bases outside gene matches: 6. The CDR3 spells CASSLEKQGADEQFF. The DNA for the CDR3 is TGCGCCAGCAGCTTGGAGAAACAGGGGGCGGATGAGCAGTTCTTC.

The genes are TRBV29-1 and TRBJ2-1; D possibly corresponds to TRBD1 (6 bases). V lost 5 bases, J lost 9 bases, and 11 bases lay in between. There are 11 residues in the CDR3. CDR1 and CDR2 (germline): SQVTM, ANQGSEA. The CDR3: CSVLQGGEQFF. Here the CDR3 DNA reads TGCAGCGTTCTACAGGGCGGTGAGCAGTTCTTC.

The sample holds a few counts of this clone. The rearrangement joins TRBV27 to TRBJ2-5; tentatively, D is TRBD1 (5 bases). Germline V gives CDR1 MNHEY, CDR2 SMNVEV (reference sequence). The CDR3 spans 13 residues. V was trimmed by 6 bases and J by 2 bases, leaving 10 bases between them. Here the CDR3 reads CASRWTSQETQYF. DNA for the CDR3: TGTGCCAGCAGGTGGACATCTCAAGAGACCCAGTACTTC.

CDR3: CASSLSAGAEKLFF. DNA of the CDR3: TGTGCCAGCAGTTTATCGGCGGGGGCAGAAAAACTGTTTTTT. The chain recombines TRBV27 with TRBJ1-4, with a tentative D call TRBD1 (6 bases). Between the trimmed V and J ends, which lost 0 bases and 8 bases, there was a span of 10 bases. The CDR3 covers 14 residues. CDR1 and CDR2 from the germline V gene are MNHEY and SMNVEV (reference sequence).

This clone has only a few counts. The CDR3 DNA sequence: TGTGCCAGCAGCGAGAGAGCACCCAACTATGGCTACACCTTC. Translation gives CASSERAPNYGYTF. The chain carries TRBV5-4 and TRBJ1-2; D gene ambiguous. The CDR3 is 14 residues long. The germline gives CDR1 SGHNT, CDR2 YYREEE (reference sequence). Trimming cost V 4 bases and J 2 bases, with 12 bases left between them.

There are a few counts of this clone. The V and J genes are TRBV5-5 and TRBJ1-5; no clear D gene. The CDR3 consists of 16 residues. V was clipped by 3 bases and J by 1 base, with 14 bases between them. Germline V gene data show CDR1 as SGHKS and CDR2 as YYEKEE (reference sequence). DNA of the CDR3: TGTGCCAGCAGCTGGAACCCGACTGTCAGCAATCAGCCCCAGCATTTT. Amino acids: CASSWNPTVSNQPQHF.